This T cell receptor beta chain was identified in a study of OX40 agonist ivuxolimab in advanced cancers. Study-level information: Cancers in dose escalation were hepatocellular, melanoma, renal cell and head and neck. Regarding the study as a whole: Not determined was the antigen specificity of the expanded peripheral T cells.

This clone was seen only a few times. The antigen remains unidentified. CDR1 and CDR2 (germline): MNHNY, SVGAGI (reference sequence). Trimming left V 5 bases short and J 2 bases short, with 9 bases between. This CDR3 is 13 amino acids long. The data were produced by immunoSEQ multiplex PCR, yet TCRdb's version contains in-frame clones alone and is incomplete. The sample has 70,000 to 80,000 clones; roughly 81% are singletons. Patients were excluded for autoimmune disease history or systemic immunosuppression. The TCR comes from an adult with an advanced solid tumor such as melanoma, head and neck, liver or kidney cancer. The sequencing used CD4+ or CD8+ T cells sorted from blood, collected in a trial of the OX40 agonist ivuxolimab. The chain uses TRBV6-6 and TRBJ1-2; perhaps TRBD1 as D (6 bases). The CDR3 region has the DNA TGTGCCAGCAGTGCACAGGGAAACTATGGCTACACCTTC. Translation gives CASSAQGNYGYTF.